The TCR beta chain under discussion was sequenced for a study of beta chain features in type 1 diabetes. Study context: No patient-donor differences in age, gender, total cells or subset yield. Study results and caveats: Researchers reported that naive, central memory and Treg TCRB repertoires appeared more similar in patients than in healthy donors.

The table lists this clone with a few counts. Its antigen is unidentified. The sequenced template was cDNA made from the entire isolated RNA. Method: immunoSEQ multiplex PCR; TCRdb's copy keeps in-frame clones and lacks some. This sample has under 350,000 clones; roughly 8% occur once, and the top ten carry approximately 0.99%. Trimming pared 3 bases from V and 0 bases from J, leaving 10 bases between. CDR1 and CDR2 (germline): SGHAT, FQNNGV. The CDR3 extends over 15 amino acids. This sequence was found in a woman in her late teens or twenties in good health. J is TRBJ2-3 and V is TRBV11-2; D call uncertain. The sequencing input was central memory CD4+ T cells from blood. The CDR3 is CASSFRRSSTDTQYF. The CDR3 DNA follows: TGTGCCAGCAGCTTCAGGCGATCTAGCACAGATACGCAGTATTTT.